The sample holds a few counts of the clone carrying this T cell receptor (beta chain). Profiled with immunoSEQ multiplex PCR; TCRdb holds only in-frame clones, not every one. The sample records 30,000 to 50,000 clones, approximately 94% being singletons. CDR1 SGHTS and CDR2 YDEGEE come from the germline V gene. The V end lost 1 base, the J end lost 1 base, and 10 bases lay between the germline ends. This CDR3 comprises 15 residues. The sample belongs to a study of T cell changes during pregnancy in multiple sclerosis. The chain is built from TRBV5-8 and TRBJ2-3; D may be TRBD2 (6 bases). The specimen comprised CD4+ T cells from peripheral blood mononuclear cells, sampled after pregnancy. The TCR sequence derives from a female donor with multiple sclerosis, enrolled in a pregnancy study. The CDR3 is CASSLWRGRTDTQYF. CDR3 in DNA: TGTGCCAGCAGCTTGTGGAGGGGACGCACAGATACGCAGTATTTT. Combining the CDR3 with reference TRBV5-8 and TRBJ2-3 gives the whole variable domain EAGVTQSPTHLIKTRGQQATLRCSPISGHTSVYWYQQALGLGLQFLLWYDEGEERNRGNFPPRFSGRQFPNYSSELNVNALELEDSALYLCASSLWRGRTDTQYFGPGTRLTVL.